The sequence of this TCR beta chain was determined in a study of blood T cell repertoires in COVID-19. Across the whole study: Acute and convalescent COVID-19 specimens originated in the United States, Italy and Spain.

The length of the CDR3 is 13 residues. The trim removed 8 bases at V and 2 bases at J, leaving 3 bases unmatched. Germline values: CDR1 MNHEY, CDR2 SVGAGI. Libraries were prepared by immunoSEQ multiplex PCR; TCRdb keeps only in-frame clonotypes and omits some of them. The table has approximately 220,000 clones, approximately 87% seen once. This sequence was found in a man between 60 and 70 years old who had recovered from COVID-19. The V gene is TRBV6-5, the J gene TRBJ1-2; 9 nucleotides line up with TRBD1. Sequencing was performed on peripheral blood. CDR3 residues: CASGTGTNYGYTF. The CDR3, as DNA: TGTGCCAGCGGGACAGGGACGAACTATGGCTACACCTTC.